These 2 T cell receptor beta chains originate from one sample sequenced in a study of shared clonotypes between healthy human individuals. Produced via immunoSEQ multiplex PCR; TCRdb's table is partial and in-frame only. The data hold some 1,900,000 clones, with approximately 94% observed a single time. CD45RO-negative CD8 cells positively selected for CCR7 made up the naive population, which excluded terminally differentiated effector memory CD45RA+ cells. Sequenced sample: naive CD8+ T cells sorted from blood. All receptors derive from a man younger than 30 in good health.

This clone was seen once. The chain couples TRBV5-5 to TRBJ1-6, with D maybe TRBD1 (5 bases). This CDR3 is 15 amino acids long. V was pared by 0 bases and J by 9 bases, with 13 bases between. CDR1 and CDR2 from the germline V gene are SGHKS and YYEKEE (reference sequence). CDR3 residues: CASSLAREIGSPLHF. CDR3 bases: TGTGCCAGCAGCTTGGCCAGGGAGATTGGTTCACCCCTCCACTTT.

This chain joins TRBV6-6 and TRBJ1-1; D perhaps matches TRBD1 (5 bases). The CDR3 runs to 13 residues. Germline-derived CDR1 and CDR2 are MNHNY and SVGAGI (reference sequence). Trimming cost V 10 bases and J 4 bases, with 16 bases left between them. CDR3 DNA sequence: TGTGCCACCCAAAAGGGGTTCCGCACTGAAGCTTTCTTT. This translates into CATQKGFRTEAFF.